The 23 T cell receptor beta chains in this list originate from one sample, sequenced in a study of vaccination effects on CD4 cells after COVID-19. TCRdb keeps only in-frame clones here, not all; method: immunoSEQ multiplex PCR. There are 70,000 or so clones in the sample; roughly three quarters occur only once, and about 2% lies in the top ten. After less than twelve days in culture, the CD4+ T cells were isolated. What these receptors recognize is not known. The sample here was CD4+ T cells from PBMCs cultured without peptide, taken before COVID-19 vaccination. These receptors all come from a human donor who received a COVID-19 vaccine.

This clone was counted only a few times. J is TRBJ2-2 and V is TRBV7-9, with TRBD1 identical over 8 bases. J gave up 4 bases and V 2 bases, and 3 bases lay outside the gene matches. Germline CDR1 SEHNR, CDR2 FQNEAQ (reference sequence). This CDR3 is built from 15 residues. CDR3 region: CASSLRTGRTGELFF. CDR3 sequence (DNA): TGTGCCAGCAGCTTAAGGACAGGGCGCACCGGGGAGCTGTTTTTT.

This sequence joins TRBV10-2 and TRBJ1-5; D is ambiguous. The ends were cut back, 0 bases at V and 14 bases at J, with 17 bases in the middle. CDR1 is WSHSY, CDR2 SAAADI, per germline. The CDR3 length is 14 residues. DNA of the CDR3: TGCGCCAGCAGTGAGTCGGGTCGACTCCCGCACGAGCATTTT. Its protein product is CASSESGRLPHEHF.

This chain joins TRBV6-1 and TRBJ1-6; D unclear. Germline CDR1 and CDR2: MNHNS and SASEGT. With 0 bases removed from V and 7 bases from J, the gap between germline ends came to 13 bases. The CDR3 runs 16 residues. CDR3 in amino acids: CASSEAGLPANSPLHF. The CDR3 bases are TGTGCCAGCAGTGAAGCAGGCCTGCCCGCAAATTCACCCCTCCACTTT.

The chain uses TRBV5-1 and TRBJ1-1; the D gene is possibly TRBD1 (5 bases). Germline V gene sequence: CDR1 SGHRS, CDR2 YFSETQ. This CDR3 contains 13 residues. Trimming removed 3 bases at V and 2 bases at J, with 8 bases between. The CDR3 protein is CASSSQGNTEAFF. CDR3 sequence (DNA): TGCGCCAGCAGCTCCCAGGGAAACACTGAAGCTTTCTTT.

The chain combines TRBV28 with TRBJ1-5, with D uncertain. Trimming removed 1 base from V and 3 bases from J, with 4 bases in between. Per the germline V gene, CDR1 is MDHEN and CDR2 is SYDVKM. The CDR3 has 13 residues. The CDR3 protein is CASSLSANQPQHF. CDR3 DNA sequence: TGTGCCAGCAGTTTATCGGCCAATCAGCCCCAGCATTTT. Together with reference TRBV28 and TRBJ1-5, the CDR3 gives the full variable domain: DVKVTQSSRYLVKRTGEKVFLECVQDMDHENMFWYRQDPGLGLRLIYFSYDVKMKEKGDIPEGYSVSREKKERFSLILESASTNQTSMYLCASSLSANQPQHFGDGTRLSIL.

V is TRBV7-9 and J is TRBJ1-2; 10 bases match TRBD1. CDR1 and CDR2 (germline): SEHNR, FQNEAQ (reference sequence). This CDR3 spans 17 amino acids. V was clipped by 5 bases and J by 5 bases; unmatched bases: 14. The CDR3 sequence is CASSLNQPGQGTYGYTF. The CDR3, as DNA: TGTGCCAGCAGCCTAAACCAGCCGGGACAGGGGACGTATGGCTACACCTTC. Looking up the rest from reference TRBV7-9 and TRBJ1-2 gives the full variable domain: DTGVSQNPRHKITKRGQNVTFRCDPISEHNRLYWYRQTLGQGPEFLTYFQNEAQLEKSRLLSDRFSAERPKGSFSTLEIQRTEQGDSAMYLCASSLNQPGQGTYGYTFGSGTRLTVV.

The chain combines TRBV5-1 with TRBJ2-7; 13 bases line up with TRBD2. V trimming: 7 bases; J trimming: 6 bases; junction bases outside the gene matches: 19. Germline V lookup: CDR1 SGHRS, CDR2 YFSETQ. The length of the CDR3 is 18 residues. For the CDR3, the DNA is TGCGCCAGCCAAATTATTGGGACTAGCGGGGAGTCCCGCCGCGAGCAGTACGTC. The encoded protein is CASQIIGTSGESRREQYV.

The chain combines TRBV7-9 with TRBJ1-5, with no clear D. CDR3 length: 12 residues. The V end was cut by 1 base, the J end by 11 bases, with 9 bases between. Germline-derived CDR1 and CDR2 are SEHNR and FQNEAQ (reference sequence). As DNA, the CDR3 is TGTGCCAGCAGCTTAGGGGAGTCGGCCCAGCATTTT. Its protein product is CASSLGESAQHF.

The chain is built from TRBV6-5 and TRBJ1-1; perhaps TRBD1 as D (5 bases). Germline V gene lookup returns CDR1 MNHEY and CDR2 SVGAGI. V gave up 6 bases and J gave up 6 bases, with 20 bases separating them. This CDR3 spans 15 amino acids. The CDR3 sequence: CASRRDWAGGPEAFF. The CDR3 DNA reads TGTGCCAGCAGAAGGGACTGGGCAGGCGGGCCTGAAGCTTTCTTT.

This clone came up a few times. The CDR3, as DNA: TGTGCCAGCAGTGCAACTCAGGGGCCCCAGCATTTT. Translated, it gives CASSATQGPQHF. This chain uses TRBV2 with TRBJ1-5, with a tentative D call TRBD1 (5 bases). The germline CDR1 and CDR2 sequences are SNHLY and FYNNEI. This CDR3 contains 12 residues. The ends were cut back, 4 bases at V and 9 bases at J, with 10 bases in the middle. Full variable domain (remainder filled in from reference TRBV2 and TRBJ1-5): EPEVTQTPSHQVTQMGQEVILRCVPISNHLYFYWYRQILGQKVEFLVSFYNNEISEKSEIFDDQFSVERPDGSNFTLKIRSTKLEDSAMYFCASSATQGPQHFGDGTRLSIL.

The chain joins TRBV7-2 to TRBJ1-2; no reliable D call. The V end lost 2 bases, the J end lost 4 bases, and 8 bases lay between the germline ends. The CDR3 is 13 residues long. Germline CDR1 and CDR2: SGHTA and FQGNSA. CDR3 protein: CASSLTAIYGYTF. The CDR3 coding sequence is TGTGCCAGCAGCTTAACAGCGATCTATGGCTACACCTTC.

The V and J genes are TRBV18 and TRBJ2-1; TRBD1 might be the D (7 bases). Germline CDR1 is KGHSH and CDR2 is LQKENI. The CDR3 has 17 amino acids. With 2 bases removed from V and 7 bases from J, the gap between germline ends came to 21 bases. This CDR3 reads CASSPTGGGAVTNEQFF. Written as DNA, the CDR3 is TGTGCCAGCTCACCAACTGGAGGGGGCGCAGTGACGAATGAGCAGTTCTTC.

This clone has only one observation. The V and J genes are TRBV27 and TRBJ2-1, with 11 bases identical to TRBD1. V was clipped by 4 bases and J by 6 bases; unmatched bases: 5. The germline CDR1 and CDR2 sequences are MNHEY and SMNVEV (reference sequence). There are 15 residues in the CDR3. CDR3 sequence (DNA): TGTGCCAGCAGTTCGGACAGGGGGCGCCCCAATGAGCAGTTCTTC. It is translated as CASSSDRGRPNEQFF.

CDR3 amino acids: CASSVAGVGTEAFF. The CDR3 nucleotides are TGTGCCAGCAGCGTAGCAGGGGTGGGCACTGAAGCTTTCTTT. The chain employs TRBV9 and TRBJ1-1; possibly TRBD1 for D (6 bases). Germline V CDR1 and CDR2: SGDLS, YYNGEE. There are 14 residues in the CDR3. V was cut by 0 bases and J by 4 bases, with 10 bases left in between.

The J gene is TRBJ2-7, the V gene TRBV18; 7 bases agree with TRBD2. Germline V lookup: CDR1 KGHSH, CDR2 LQKENI. CDR3 length equals 13 residues. Trimming cost V 3 bases and J 6 bases; bases outside gene matches: 5. The CDR3 DNA follows: TGTGCCAGCTCACCTTTAGCGGGCTCCGAGCAGTACGTC. Its translation: CASSPLAGSEQYV.

The chain uses TRBV9 and TRBJ1-3; possible D gene TRBD1, 6 bases. The CDR3 sequence is 16 residues long. V was pared by 3 bases and J by 3 bases, with 16 bases between. Germline loops: CDR1 SGDLS, CDR2 YYNGEE. CDR3 in amino acids: CASSASLTGYGNTIYF. The CDR3 nucleotides read TGTGCCAGCAGCGCTAGCCTTACAGGGTATGGAAACACCATATATTTT.

The chain is built from TRBV28 and TRBJ1-6; maybe TRBD1 (5 bases). V was clipped by 4 bases and J by 0 bases, with 19 bases between them. The CDR3 contains 19 residues. Per the germline V gene, CDR1 is MDHEN and CDR2 is SYDVKM. As DNA, the CDR3 is TGTGCCAGCAGTTCTGTCCGGGGGGGGAGCTACTCCTATAATTCACCCCTCCACTTT. It is translated as CASSSVRGGSYSYNSPLHF.

This clone was seen a handful of times. V is TRBV24-1 and J is TRBJ2-7; no reliable D call. The V gene's germline CDR1 is KGHDR and CDR2 SFDVKD. V lost 6 bases and J 2 bases, leaving 19 bases between the germline ends. There are 16 residues in the CDR3. The CDR3 nucleotides are TGTGCCACCAGTCGTAAGGGTCGGCATCAACCCTACGAGCAGTACGTC. Protein: CATSRKGRHQPYEQYV.

The chain is built from TRBV7-2 and TRBJ2-3; 7 bases match TRBD2. The CDR3 consists of 15 residues. Germline V CDR1 and CDR2: SGHTA, FQGNSA. Trimming cost V 1 base and J 2 bases; bases outside gene matches: 3. CDR3: CASSLGRELTDTQYF. CDR3 in DNA: TGTGCCAGCAGCTTAGGGCGGGAGCTCACAGATACGCAGTATTTT.

The chain carries TRBV15 and TRBJ1-3; 7 bases line up with TRBD1. Germline CDR1 is LNHNV and CDR2 is YYDKDF (reference sequence). This CDR3 comprises 16 residues. Trimming cost V 0 bases and J 4 bases; bases outside gene matches: 6. The CDR3 is CATSRDGGQSGNTIYF. The CDR3 nucleotides read TGTGCCACCAGCAGAGATGGGGGACAGTCCGGAAACACCATATATTTT.

The chain is built from TRBV6-6 and TRBJ1-5; D ambiguous. V shed 8 bases and J shed 0 bases, with 11 bases lying between them. This CDR3 spans 14 amino acids. Germline loops: CDR1 MNHNY, CDR2 SVGAGI (reference sequence). CDR3 bases: TGTGCCAGCGAGATCGTGGTTAGCAATCAGCCCCAGCATTTT. This encodes CASEIVVSNQPQHF.

V is TRBV6-6 and J is TRBJ1-4; TRBD1 might be the D (5 bases). The CDR3 totals 14 residues. V was trimmed by 6 bases and J by 1 base, leaving 9 bases between them. Germline CDR1 MNHNY, CDR2 SVGAGI (reference sequence). CDR3 region: CASRLTGTNEKLFF. The CDR3 DNA reads TGTGCCAGCAGATTAACAGGAACTAATGAAAAACTGTTTTTT.

This clone was found a few times. V usage is TRBV6-5 and J usage is TRBJ1-5; 12 bases fit TRBD1. The CDR3 runs 15 residues. Germline CDR1 and CDR2: MNHEY and SVGAGI. The J segment lost 7 bases and the V segment lost 6 bases, leaving 7 bases of the junction unmatched. This CDR3 reads CASSRGTGGGQPQHF. In DNA form, the CDR3 reads TGTGCCAGCAGCCGAGGGACAGGGGGCGGGCAGCCCCAGCATTTT.